The 25 T cell receptor beta chains below all came from one sample that was sequenced in a study of blood T cell repertoires in COVID-19. The repertoire was sequenced with immunoSEQ multiplex PCR; TCRdb's copy has only in-frame clones and lacks some. The repertoire consists of under 150,000 clones, with 88% occurring once and the leading ten covering 2.3%. Input material: peripheral blood. These receptors originate from a human donor in a cohort sampled during active COVID-19.

The rearrangement joins TRBV9 to TRBJ2-3, with TRBD2 matching 10 bases. This CDR3 region has 17 residues. Germline CDR1 SGDLS, CDR2 YYNGEE. Trimming removed 0 bases from V and 4 bases from J; junction bases left unmatched: 8. This CDR3 reads CASSVVPSGRGADTQYF. For the CDR3, the DNA is TGTGCCAGCAGCGTAGTCCCTAGCGGGAGAGGCGCAGATACGCAGTATTTT. Combining the CDR3 with reference TRBV9 and TRBJ2-3 gives the whole variable domain DSGVTQTPKHLITATGQRVTLRCSPRSGDLSVYWYQQSLDQGLQFLIQYYNGEERAKGNILERFSAQQFPDLHSELNLSSLELGDSALYFCASSVVPSGRGADTQYFGPGTRLTVL.

The genes are TRBV27 and TRBJ2-7, with unresolved D. The V gene lost 5 bases and the J gene lost 2 bases, with 10 bases spanning the gap. Germline V gene sequence: CDR1 MNHEY, CDR2 SMNVEV (reference sequence). This CDR3 spans 13 amino acids. The CDR3 here is CASSPQITYEQYF. The CDR3 nucleotides are TGTGCCAGCAGTCCCCAGATTACCTACGAGCAGTACTTC.

The rearrangement links TRBV7-2 to TRBJ2-4; a possible D gene is TRBD1 (5 bases). CDR3 length equals 15 residues. Germline values: CDR1 SGHTA, CDR2 FQGNSA. The V end was cut by 3 bases, the J end by 0 bases, with 9 bases between. The CDR3 here is CASSLTVIAKNIQYF. The CDR3 coding sequence is TGTGCCAGCAGCTTGACAGTGATAGCCAAAAACATTCAGTACTTC.

The chain recombines TRBV28 with TRBJ2-7; 13 bases are shared with TRBD2. CDR1 is MDHEN and CDR2 is SYDVKM in the germline V gene. The V and J ends lost 7 bases and 5 bases, in that order; junction bases with no gene match: 8. The CDR3 contains 15 residues. Here the CDR3 DNA reads TGTGCCAGCACCCCGACTAGCGGGAGGCTCCACGAGCAGTACTTC. The encoded protein is CASTPTSGRLHEQYF.

CDR3 protein: CASSQEGTRGRNTIYF. The DNA of the CDR3 is TGTGCCAGCAGCCAAGAGGGGACCAGGGGGAGAAACACCATATATTTT. The V call is TRBV4-2, the J call TRBJ1-3, with 7 bases that match TRBD1. Germline lookup yields CDR1 LGHNA and CDR2 YNFKEQ. J gave up 5 bases and V 0 bases, and 7 bases lay outside the gene matches. The CDR3 length is 16 residues.

The chain is built from TRBV7-9 and TRBJ1-1, with D unresolved. Trimming took 0 bases from V and 3 from J, leaving 5 bases between them. Germline V gives CDR1 SEHNR, CDR2 FQNEAQ (reference sequence). The CDR3 contains 13 residues. The CDR3 loop is CASSLAQYTEAFF. In DNA form, the CDR3 reads TGTGCCAGCAGCTTAGCGCAGTACACTGAAGCTTTCTTT.

The chain carries TRBV18 and TRBJ2-5; weak D call: TRBD1 (6 bases). Deletions cut 6 bases from V and 1 base from J, with 12 bases between. The CDR3 covers 14 residues. Germline values: CDR1 KGHSH, CDR2 LQKENI. The CDR3 DNA sequence: TGTGCCAGCTCGCAGAGACAGGTCCAAGAGACCCAGTACTTC. Translated, it gives CASSQRQVQETQYF. The full variable domain, with the rest looked up from reference TRBV18 and TRBJ2-5, is NAGVMQNPRHLVRRRGQEARLRCSPMKGHSHVYWYRQLPEEGLKFMVYLQKENIIDESGMPKERFSAEFPKEGPSILRIQQVVRGDSAAYFCASSQRQVQETQYFGPGTRLLVL.

The chain links TRBV9 to TRBJ2-5, with 14 bases aligning to TRBD2. The germline V gene encodes CDR1 SGDLS and CDR2 YYNGEE. The V segment lost 4 bases and the J segment 1 base; nucleotides outside the gene matches: 3. There are 16 residues in the CDR3. The CDR3 DNA follows: TGTGCCAGCAGCCGGACTAGCGGGGGGCCCCAAGAGACCCAGTACTTC. It translates to CASSRTSGGPQETQYF.

The rearrangement joins TRBV9 to TRBJ2-5; no firm D call. The germline CDR1 and CDR2 sequences are SGDLS and YYNGEE. The V end was cut by 2 bases, the J end by 5 bases, with 4 bases between. The CDR3 runs to 11 residues. CDR3 region: CASSVSETQYF. CDR3 DNA sequence: TGTGCCAGCAGCGTTTCGGAGACCCAGTACTTC. Combining the CDR3 with reference TRBV9 and TRBJ2-5 gives the whole variable domain DSGVTQTPKHLITATGQRVTLRCSPRSGDLSVYWYQQSLDQGLQFLIQYYNGEERAKGNILERFSAQQFPDLHSELNLSSLELGDSALYFCASSVSETQYFGPGTRLLVL.

The V gene is TRBV4-2, the J gene TRBJ1-5, with 7 nucleotides matching TRBD1. CDR1 is LGHNA, CDR2 YNFKEQ, per germline. This CDR3 has 17 amino acids. Trimming at V came to 1 base and at J to 7 bases, leaving 13 bases not matched to a gene. DNA of the CDR3: TGTGCCAGCAGCCAAGTCTCACCCGGGACAGAGGGCCAGCCCCAGCATTTT. Encoded protein: CASSQVSPGTEGQPQHF.

This clone was seen many times. The V gene is TRBV6-2 or TRBV6-3, the J gene TRBJ1-2; D ambiguous. CDR3 length: 14 amino acids. Trimming pared 2 bases from V and 4 bases from J, leaving 11 bases between. Germline values: CDR1 MNHEY, CDR2 SVGEGT. CDR3 nucleotide sequence: TGTGCCAGCAGTTACCAATCCATCAGCTATGGCTACACCTTC. It yields the protein CASSYQSISYGYTF.

The V call is TRBV5-6, the J call TRBJ1-1, with TRBD1 matching 7 bases. The CDR3 covers 15 residues. The germline CDR1 and CDR2 sequences are SGHDT and YYEEEE. V shed 4 bases, J shed 3 bases, and the junction held 9 bases outside the gene matches. This chain's CDR3 is CASSLQGGFDTEAFF. CDR3 nucleotides: TGTGCCAGCAGCCTTCAGGGGGGTTTTGACACTGAAGCTTTCTTT.

This chain joins TRBV27 and TRBJ1-2; the D is unclear. The CDR3 is made up of 13 amino acids. The germline CDR1 and CDR2 sequences are MNHEY and SMNVEV (reference sequence). The germline V and J ends were trimmed by 2 bases and 4 bases, with 8 bases remaining between them. The DNA for the CDR3 is TGTGCCAGCAGTTTACGGGAGGGCTATGGCTACACCTTC. It yields the protein CASSLREGYGYTF.

The chain recombines TRBV19 with TRBJ2-5; TRBD2 might be the D (6 bases). This CDR3 spans 14 amino acids. Germline lookup yields CDR1 LNHDA and CDR2 SQIVND (reference sequence). The V and J ends lost 5 bases and 7 bases respectively, with 17 bases between them. The CDR3 nucleotides read TGTGCCAGTAGTCCGGGAAATCGGAGGGGGACCCAGTACTTC. Its protein product is CASSPGNRRGTQYF.

The chain has TRBV6-2 or TRBV6-3 and TRBJ1-5; 8 bases agree with TRBD1. In germline, CDR1 is MNHEY, CDR2 SVGEGT. Trimming took 5 bases from V and 5 from J; bases not matched to a gene: 5. The CDR3 is 14 residues long. DNA for the CDR3: TGTGCCAGCAGTCCGGGACAGGTACATCAGCCCCAGCATTTT. It encodes CASSPGQVHQPQHF.

The gene calls are TRBV6-1 and TRBJ2-7, with 9 bases identical to TRBD2. Trimming took 2 bases from V and 1 from J; bases not matched to a gene: 3. This CDR3 comprises 15 residues. The germline CDR1 and CDR2 sequences are MNHNS and SASEGT. CDR3 in amino acids: CASSEMAGGSYEQYF. The CDR3 DNA reads TGTGCCAGCAGTGAAATGGCGGGAGGGTCCTACGAGCAGTACTTC.

The gene calls are TRBV28 and TRBJ1-2, with D perhaps TRBD1 (6 bases). Germline V gene lookup returns CDR1 MDHEN and CDR2 SYDVKM. V lost 5 bases and J 4 bases, leaving 17 bases between the germline ends. CDR3 length equals 15 residues. The CDR3, as DNA: TGTGCCAGCAGTCCCACCGGACAGAGCTTCTATGGCTACACCTTC. Protein: CASSPTGQSFYGYTF.

The chain is built from TRBV7-9 and TRBJ2-1, with TRBD2 matching over 7 bases. V lost 4 bases to trimming and J lost 7 bases; unmatched junction nucleotides: 7. Germline loops: CDR1 SEHNR, CDR2 FQNEAQ (reference sequence). The CDR3 is 14 amino acids. As DNA, the CDR3 is TGTGCCAGCAGCTGGACGGGACTAATAAATGAGCAGTTCTTC. Translated, it gives CASSWTGLINEQFF.

The rearrangement links TRBV4-3 to TRBJ2-7, with D tentatively TRBD1 (5 bases). Trimming removed 1 base at V and 2 bases at J, with 9 bases between. This CDR3 comprises 14 residues. Germline-derived CDR1 and CDR2 are LGHNA and YSLEER. The CDR3, as DNA: TGCGCCAGCAGCCAAGGGGCAGGGCCCTACGAGCAGTACTTC. Its translation: CASSQGAGPYEQYF.

The chain carries TRBV4-2 and TRBJ1-2; a possible D gene is TRBD1 (5 bases). The germline V and J ends were trimmed by 2 bases and 4 bases, with 8 bases remaining between them. The CDR3 has 13 amino acids. Germline CDR1 reads LGHNA; CDR2 reads YNFKEQ. This CDR3 reads CASSQQGTYGYTF. DNA for the CDR3: TGTGCCAGCAGCCAACAGGGAACCTATGGCTACACCTTC.

CDR3 residues: CASSDRVYEQYF. Written as DNA, the CDR3 is TGTGCCAGCAGTGACAGGGTGTACGAGCAGTACTTC. V gene TRBV6-1 combines with J gene TRBJ2-7; weak D call: TRBD1 (5 bases). V was shortened by 3 bases and J by 4 bases, with 7 bases between the two germline ends. The CDR3 contains 12 residues. Looked up from germline, CDR1 is MNHNS and CDR2 is SASEGT.

V usage is TRBV6-2 or TRBV6-3 and J usage is TRBJ2-1; maybe TRBD2 (6 bases). Trimming removed 2 bases at V and 7 bases at J, with 15 bases between. Germline V gene data show CDR1 as MNHEY and CDR2 as SVGEGT. This CDR3 comprises 15 residues. CDR3 in DNA: TGTGCCAGCAGTTACGCGGGACCTCAAAGGAATGAGCAGTTCTTC. It translates to CASSYAGPQRNEQFF.

This clone occurred a few times. The chain employs TRBV11-2 and TRBJ1-3; TRBD1 matches at 7 bases. The CDR3 has 16 amino acids. The trim removed 5 bases at V and 4 bases at J, leaving 11 bases unmatched. Germline lookup yields CDR1 SGHAT and CDR2 FQNNGV. The CDR3 here is CASSREARGRGNTIYF. DNA for the CDR3: TGTGCCAGCAGCCGAGAAGCCAGGGGGAGAGGAAACACCATATATTTT. The full variable domain, completed using reference TRBV11-2 and TRBJ1-3, is EAGVAQSPRYKIIEKRQSVAFWCNPISGHATLYWYQQILGQGPKLLIQFQNNGVVDDSQLPKDRFSAERLKGVDSTLKIQPAKLEDSAVYLCASSREARGRGNTIYFGEGSWLTVV.

The rearrangement joins TRBV6-5 to TRBJ1-2; TRBD1 might be the D (6 bases). V lost 7 bases and J lost 4, with 16 bases in between. The CDR3 extends over 14 amino acids. From germline, CDR1 is MNHEY and CDR2 SVGAGI. CDR3 sequence (DNA): TGTGCCAGCAACACCTGGGGGGGCGGCTATGGCTACACCTTC. This translates into CASNTWGGGYGYTF.

V is TRBV5-1 and J is TRBJ2-1; 7 bases match TRBD1. This CDR3 is built from 15 residues. Germline assignment: CDR1 SGHRS and CDR2 YFSETQ. The V gene end was trimmed by 4 bases and the J gene end by 4 bases; junction bases not matched to a gene: 8. As DNA, the CDR3 is TGCGCCAGCAGCCCCCCCGGGACAGCTTACAATGAGCAGTTCTTC. Protein: CASSPPGTAYNEQFF.